This T cell receptor (beta chain) was sequenced during a study of graft-versus-host responses after intestinal transplantation. Broader study findings: GvH clones occurred in recipient marrow; some first appeared in ileum or blood. Graft-versus-host to host-versus-graft clonal ratios in allografts were high in patients with graft-donor T cell macrochimerism.

Assay: immunoSEQ multiplex PCR; the TCRdb copy retains only in-frame clones and omits some. The sample records 15,000 to 20,000 clones, around 90% being singletons. With regard to this clone: What it binds is unknown.

V was pared by 4 bases and J by 7 bases, with 15 bases between. Germline V gene sequence: CDR1 SGDLS, CDR2 YYNGEE. The CDR3 sequence is 14 residues long. This clonotype was sampled from a human patient who received an intestinal transplant, so some T cells may come from the graft donor. The J gene is TRBJ2-1, the V gene TRBV9; maybe TRBD1 (5 bases). The sample was PBMCs, taken 110 days after intestinal transplant. The DNA of the CDR3 is TGTGCCAGCAGCCTTAGGGGATCCGCGAATGAGCAGTTCTTC. Translated, it gives CASSLRGSANEQFF.